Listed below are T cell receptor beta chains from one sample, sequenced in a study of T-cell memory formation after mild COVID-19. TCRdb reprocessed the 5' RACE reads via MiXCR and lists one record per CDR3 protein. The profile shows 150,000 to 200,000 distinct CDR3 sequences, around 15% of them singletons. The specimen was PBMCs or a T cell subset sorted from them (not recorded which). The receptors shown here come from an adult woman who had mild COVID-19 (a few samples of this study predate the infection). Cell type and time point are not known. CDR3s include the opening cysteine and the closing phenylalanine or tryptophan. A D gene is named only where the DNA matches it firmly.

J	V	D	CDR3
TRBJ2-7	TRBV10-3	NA	CAISGAYEQYF
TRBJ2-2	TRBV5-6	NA	CASSSGRTGELFF
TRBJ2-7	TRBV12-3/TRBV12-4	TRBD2	CASSRSGRSDYEQYF
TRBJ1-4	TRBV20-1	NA	CSAPGQGWEKLFF
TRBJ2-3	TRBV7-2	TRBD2	CASSLVRTSGGTDTQYF
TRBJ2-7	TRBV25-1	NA	CASSEPRVGSEQYF
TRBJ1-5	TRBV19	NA	CASTLRDGRQPQHF
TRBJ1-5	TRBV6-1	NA	CASSYLGGDQPQHF
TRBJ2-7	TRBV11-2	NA	CASSLEGLRGQYF
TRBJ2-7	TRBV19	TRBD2	CASSRAGGSSYEQYF
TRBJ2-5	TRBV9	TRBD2	CASNAGGGETQYF
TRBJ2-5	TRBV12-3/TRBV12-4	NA	CASSGRETQYF
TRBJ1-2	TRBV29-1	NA	CSGGTPNYGYTF
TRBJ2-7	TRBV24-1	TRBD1	CATSDSRWTGAAYEQYF
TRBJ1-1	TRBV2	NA	CASRGIRGNTEAFF
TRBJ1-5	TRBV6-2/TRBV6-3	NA	CASRESNQPQHF
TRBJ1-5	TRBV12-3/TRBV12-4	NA	CASSLGEGNQPQHF
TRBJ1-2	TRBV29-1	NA	CSVDQPDMPGYTF
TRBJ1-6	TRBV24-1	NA	CATSDSGTPNSPLHF
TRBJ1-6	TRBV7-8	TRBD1	CASSLEGRQTGWRLDSPLHF
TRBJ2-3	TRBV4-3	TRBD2	CASSSSSGSADTQYF
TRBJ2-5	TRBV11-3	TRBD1	CASSRQGVQETQYF
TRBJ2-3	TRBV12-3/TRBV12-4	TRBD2	CASRGLAGQRTDTQYF
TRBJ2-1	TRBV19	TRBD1	CASSIRQGATYNEQFF